One and the same sample provided the 15 T cell receptor beta chains below, sequenced in a study of blood T cell repertoires in COVID-19 (dated by TCRdb to the early 2020s). The library was obtained by the immunoSEQ multiplex PCR assay. TCRdb holds this immuneACCESS table with in-frame rearrangements only. Some clones are missing; in checked studies, unresolved V genes explain under half, and the rest has no known cause. The sample table holds roughly 200,000 clones, of which 85% were seen once. The ten largest clonotypes hold roughly a sixth of the sample. Specimen: PBMCs or T cells enriched from blood (not recorded which). The origin of the receptors is a man in his forties or fifties who had recovered from COVID-19.

The rearrangement uses TRBV19 and TRBJ2-5, with TRBD1 matching over 7 bases. The length of the CDR3 is 14 residues. Germline CDR1 is LNHDA and CDR2 is SQIVND (reference sequence). V was clipped by 5 bases and J by 1 base; unmatched bases: 4. CDR3 DNA: TGTGCCAGTAGTGTGACAGGGATCCAAGAGACCCAGTACTTC. Encoded protein: CASSVTGIQETQYF.

This chain joins TRBV21-1 and TRBJ2-7; TRBD2 is the table's D call, not checked against the DNA. TRBV21-1 is a known pseudogene. The length of the CDR3 is 16 residues. This CDR3 is CASSPSGKTSYYEQYF. DNA of the CDR3: TGTGCCAGCAGCCCCTCCGGGAAGACTAGTTACTACGAGCAGTACTTC.

This clone was seen once. The chain joins TRBV30 to TRBJ2-3; a weak D match, TRBD2 (6 bases). V shed 8 bases and J shed 7 bases, with 28 bases lying between them. The CDR3 contains 16 residues. CDR1 and CDR2 from the germline V gene are GTSNPN and SVGIG (reference sequence). The CDR3 DNA follows: TGTGCCGGATATCGAGGTAGCGGACGTCGCGGGAATACGCAGTATTTT. Its protein is CAGYRGSGRRGNTQYF. Full variable domain (remainder filled in from reference TRBV30 and TRBJ2-3): SQTIHQWPATLVQPVGSPLSLECTVEGTSNPNLYWYRQAAGRGLQLLFYSVGIGQISSEVPQNLSASRPQDRQFILSSKKLLLSDSGFYLCAGYRGSGRRGNTQYFGPGTRLTVL.

CDR3 loop: CASSLMSGHTGELFF. As DNA, the CDR3 is TGTGCCAGCAGCTTAATGAGCGGACACACCGGGGAGCTGTTTTTT. The chain couples TRBV7-8 to TRBJ2-2; a possible D gene is TRBD2 (5 bases). The length of the CDR3 is 15 residues. The V and J ends lost 2 bases and 3 bases respectively, with 10 bases between them. Germline assignment: CDR1 SGHVS and CDR2 FQNEAQ. The full variable domain, in which reference TRBV7-8 and TRBJ2-2 provide the parts outside the CDR3, is GAGVSQSPRYKVAKRGQDVALRCDPISGHVSLFWYQQALGQGPEFLTYFQNEAQLDKSGLPSDRFFAERPEGSVSTLKIQRTQQEDSAVYLCASSLMSGHTGELFFGEGSRLTVL.

The V gene is TRBV5-4, the J gene TRBJ2-5; weak D call: TRBD2 (7 bases). Germline-derived CDR1 and CDR2 are SGHNT and YYREEE (reference sequence). The V and J ends lost 2 bases and 5 bases respectively, with 13 bases between them. The CDR3 consists of 14 residues. CDR3 sequence reads: CASSFRGATETQYF. CDR3 in DNA: TGTGCCAGCAGCTTCCGGGGGGCCACGGAGACCCAGTACTTC.

The chain recombines TRBV19 with TRBJ2-1, with D hard to call. CDR3 length: 14 amino acids. Deletions cut 4 bases from V and 6 bases from J, with 13 bases between. The germline gives CDR1 LNHDA, CDR2 SQIVND (reference sequence). CDR3 bases: TGTGCCAGTAGTACCCACTCGAGCCCCAATGAGCAGTTCTTC. It is translated as CASSTHSSPNEQFF.

The V gene is TRBV28, the J gene TRBJ1-3, with D hard to call. The CDR3 covers 14 residues. Trimming left V 8 bases short and J 0 bases short, with 11 bases between. In germline, CDR1 is MDHEN, CDR2 SYDVKM. The CDR3 loop reads CASGGSDSGNTIYF. CDR3 nucleotide sequence: TGTGCCAGCGGAGGCAGCGACTCTGGAAACACCATATATTTT.

V gene TRBV27 combines with J gene TRBJ2-4; 7 bases align to TRBD2. The CDR3 extends over 16 amino acids. The germline V gene encodes CDR1 MNHEY and CDR2 SMNVEV (reference sequence). V gave up 9 bases and J gave up 6 bases; unmatched junction bases: 17. The CDR3 DNA follows: TGTGCCAGATACATGGGGGGGTGCGACAAGGCAAACATTCAGTACTTC. Translating gives CARYMGGCDKANIQYF.

The rearrangement uses TRBV12-3 or TRBV12-4 and TRBJ1-2, with a weak D call TRBD1 (5 bases). Trimming shortened V by 8 bases and J by 8 bases, and 15 bases separated the two germline ends. This CDR3 region has 12 residues. CDR3 loop: CASGLQGAGYTF. The CDR3 DNA reads as TGTGCCAGCGGCCTCCAGGGCGCGGGCTACACCTTC.

The chain is built from TRBV7-6 and TRBJ1-4; 7 bases align to TRBD1. Germline V gene sequence: CDR1 SGHVS, CDR2 FNYEAQ. The ends lost 3 bases at V and 7 bases at J; junction bases unmatched: 8. This CDR3 region has 15 residues. CDR3 region: CASSLGDSFSEKLFF. In DNA form, the CDR3 reads TGTGCCAGCAGCTTGGGGGACAGCTTCTCTGAAAAACTGTTTTTT.

The chain joins TRBV15 to TRBJ2-7; D unclear. Germline loops: CDR1 LNHNV, CDR2 YYDKDF (reference sequence). V lost 0 bases and J lost 0, with 3 bases in between. This CDR3 has 13 amino acids. CDR3 region: CATSRDRSYEQYF. In DNA form, the CDR3 reads TGTGCCACCAGCAGAGACCGCTCCTACGAGCAGTACTTC. Combining the CDR3 with reference TRBV15 and TRBJ2-7 gives the whole variable domain DAMVIQNPRYQVTQFGKPVTLSCSQTLNHNVMYWYQQKSSQAPKLLFHYYDKDFNNEADTPDNFQSRRPNTSFCFLDIRSPGLGDTAMYLCATSRDRSYEQYFGPGTRLTVT.

This clone was found many times. CDR3 DNA: TGTGCCAGCAGTGACCCGGGACAGGGGTATTCACCCCTCCACTTT. Its protein product is CASSDPGQGYSPLHF. The gene calls are TRBV25-1 and TRBJ1-6; 10 bases are a match to TRBD1. The germline CDR1 and CDR2 sequences are MGHDK and SYGVNS. CDR3 size: 15 residues. Trimming removed 3 bases from V and 8 bases from J; junction bases left unmatched: 4.

The chain links TRBV7-2 to TRBJ2-1; 10 nucleotides line up with TRBD2. The CDR3 sequence is 17 residues long. V was clipped by 1 base and J by 0 bases; unmatched bases: 3. Germline CDR1 is SGHTA and CDR2 is FQGNSA. CDR3 in amino acids: CASSLGPSGSSYNEQFF. The CDR3 coding sequence is TGTGCCAGCAGCTTAGGGCCTAGCGGGAGCTCCTACAATGAGCAGTTCTTC.

The rearrangement joins TRBV19 to TRBJ2-7; D is possibly TRBD1 (6 bases). V was trimmed by 0 bases and J by 5 bases, leaving 11 bases between them. The CDR3 sequence is 14 residues long. The germline V gene has CDR1 LNHDA and CDR2 SQIVND (reference sequence). The CDR3 nucleotides are TGTGCCAGTAGTATAGACACAGGGACCGACGAGCAGTACTTC. Translated: CASSIDTGTDEQYF.

V and J are TRBV10-1 and TRBJ2-1; TRBD2 agrees at 9 bases. Germline trimming cut 4 bases from V and 10 bases from J; bases unmatched to any gene: 8. There are 14 residues in the CDR3. Germline V gives CDR1 WNHNN, CDR2 SYGVQD (reference sequence). The CDR3, as DNA: TGCGCCAGCAGTGCCCTAGCGGGAAACCAGGAGCAGTTCTTC. Protein: CASSALAGNQEQFF.